These T cell receptor beta chains were read from a single sample in a study of blood T cells in healthy people across ages. Each CDR3 protein is one row after TCRdb ran MiXCR on the 5' RACE reads. Of around 1.5 million distinct CDR3 sequences listed, approximately 40% are singletons. Sample: blood. The receptors were sampled from a woman aged 18-29 years in good health. Both conserved end residues are part of each CDR3. The order of the fields is CDR3 protein, CDR3 DNA, D gene, V gene, J gene, clone size. The D gene is left open where the match is weak. Only part of the rows carry a size: once, few, many, or a class if the clone is expanded.

CDR3: CASSQVTRGNEQFF
DNA: TGCGCCAGCAGCCAAGTAACCCGGGGCAATGAGCAGTTCTTC
D: .
V: TRBV4-1
J: TRBJ2-1
size: .

CDR3: CASSSRTVNHQPQHF
DNA: TGTGCCAGCAGTTCCAGGACAGTAAACCATCAGCCCCAGCATTTT
D: .
V: TRBV28
J: TRBJ1-5
size: .

CDR3: CASSVYGGLDTDTQYF
DNA: TGTGCCAGCAGCGTTTATGGGGGCCTTGACACAGATACGCAGTATTTT
D: .
V: TRBV9
J: TRBJ2-3
size: .

CDR3: CASSPLAGVNNEQYF
DNA: TGTGCCAGCAGCCCATTAGCGGGCGTAAACAATGAGCAGTACTTC
D: TRBD2
V: TRBV7-2
J: TRBJ2-5
size: .

CDR3: CATSDSRTSTDTQYF
DNA: TGTGCCACCAGTGATTCGCGTACTAGCACAGATACGCAGTATTTT
D: .
V: TRBV24-1
J: TRBJ2-3
size: few

CDR3: CSSGWGGYTF
DNA: TGCAGTTCCGGGTGGGGCGGCTACACCTTC
D: .
V: TRBV20-1
J: TRBJ1-2
size: .

CDR3: CATSSGQGNQETQYF
DNA: TGTGCCACCAGCTCCGGACAGGGAAACCAAGAGACCCAGTACTTC
D: TRBD1
V: TRBV15
J: TRBJ2-5
size: .

CDR3: CASSRGQMNTGELFF
DNA: TGTGCCAGCAGCCGGGGACAGATGAACACCGGGGAGCTGTTTTTT
D: TRBD1
V: TRBV11-2
J: TRBJ2-2
size: .

CDR3: CANSGRGAKGYGYTF
DNA: TGTGCCAACAGCGGTCGGGGGGCTAAGGGCTATGGCTACACCTTC
D: .
V: TRBV6-5
J: TRBJ1-2
size: .

CDR3: CTSSTRTSFNEQYF
DNA: TGCACCAGCAGCACCCGAACTAGTTTCAATGAGCAGTACTTC
D: .
V: TRBV4-1
J: TRBJ2-7
size: .

CDR3: CSVDGGASYEQYF
DNA: TGCAGCGTTGACGGGGGGGCTTCCTACGAGCAGTACTTC
D: TRBD2
V: TRBV29-1
J: TRBJ2-7
size: .

CDR3: CASSDGRRNYGYTF
DNA: TGTGCCAGCAGTGACGGACGGAGGAACTATGGCTACACCTTC
D: .
V: TRBV6-5
J: TRBJ1-2
size: .

CDR3: CASSFRGLAGGYEQYF
DNA: TGTGCCAGCAGTTTTCGGGGACTAGCGGGGGGCTACGAGCAGTACTTC
D: TRBD2
V: TRBV12-3/TRBV12-4
J: TRBJ2-7
size: .

CDR3: CASSQPRTSGRNNEQFF
DNA: TGTGCCAGCAGCCAGCCACGGACTAGCGGGAGAAACAATGAGCAGTTCTTC
D: TRBD2
V: TRBV3-1
J: TRBJ2-1
size: few

CDR3: CAISESGAGVNYGYTF
DNA: TGTGCCATCAGTGAGTCAGGGGCGGGGGTTAACTATGGCTACACCTTC
D: .
V: TRBV10-3
J: TRBJ1-2
size: few

CDR3: CASSPPSPGTEAFF
DNA: TGTGCCAGCAGCCCCCCCTCTCCCGGCACTGAAGCTTTCTTT
D: .
V: TRBV6-5
J: TRBJ1-1
size: few

CDR3: CASSPEGAVGETQYF
DNA: TGTGCCAGCTCACCAGAGGGGGCTGTTGGAGAGACCCAGTACTTC
D: TRBD1
V: TRBV18
J: TRBJ2-5
size: .

CDR3: CSARETSGRAYNEQFF
DNA: TGCAGTGCTAGAGAAACTAGCGGGAGGGCTTACAATGAGCAGTTCTTC
D: TRBD2
V: TRBV20-1
J: TRBJ2-1
size: .

CDR3: CASSSRTSGRIVDTQYF
DNA: TGTGCCAGCAGCTCTCGGACTAGCGGGAGGATAGTAGATACGCAGTATTTT
D: TRBD2
V: TRBV7-9
J: TRBJ2-3
size: .

CDR3: CSAGLAGALTYEQYF
DNA: TGCAGTGCCGGACTAGCGGGGGCATTAACCTACGAGCAGTACTTC
D: TRBD2
V: TRBV20-1
J: TRBJ2-7
size: .

CDR3: CASSEGGGRQTQYF
DNA: TGTGCCAGCAGTGAAGGCGGGGGGCGGCAGACCCAGTACTTC
D: TRBD2
V: TRBV6-1
J: TRBJ2-5
size: .

CDR3: CSARRQGAPEAFF
DNA: TGCAGTGCTAGAAGGCAGGGGGCACCTGAAGCTTTCTTT
D: TRBD1
V: TRBV20-1
J: TRBJ1-1
size: .

CDR3: CASSENEGVGTEAFF
DNA: TGTGCCAGCAGTGAAAATGAAGGGGTTGGCACTGAAGCTTTCTTT
D: .
V: TRBV27
J: TRBJ1-1
size: .

CDR3: CSARDLTDMGGPYIQYF
DNA: TGCAGTGCTAGAGACCTCACGGACATGGGAGGTCCTTACATTCAGTACTTC
D: .
V: TRBV20-1
J: TRBJ2-4
size: .

CDR3: CASRPTSTVSNQPQHF
DNA: TGTGCCAGCAGGCCCACCTCGACAGTTAGCAATCAGCCCCAGCATTTT
D: .
V: TRBV6-5
J: TRBJ1-5
size: .

CDR3: CASSLGQHSYNELYF
DNA: TGCGCCAGCAGCCTGGGACAGCACTCCTACAATGAGCTGTACTTC
D: TRBD1
V: TRBV5-1
J: TRBJ2-5
size: .

CDR3: CASSNRSTGGLQETQYF
DNA: TGTGCCAGCAGCAATCGTTCGACAGGGGGACTACAAGAGACCCAGTACTTC
D: .
V: TRBV21-1
J: TRBJ2-5
size: .

CDR3: CSAPRSTDTQYF
DNA: TGCAGTGCCCCTCGAAGCACAGATACGCAGTATTTT
D: .
V: TRBV20-1
J: TRBJ2-3
size: few

CDR3: CASSEVPDGGYTF
DNA: TGTGCCAGCAGTGAAGTCCCAGATGGGGGCTACACCTTC
D: .
V: TRBV6-1
J: TRBJ1-2
size: .

CDR3: CSAERLGSYEQYF
DNA: TGCAGTGCGGAGAGACTCGGCTCCTACGAGCAGTACTTC
D: .
V: TRBV20-1
J: TRBJ2-7
size: .

CDR3: CASSLGPGLAGGQEQYF
DNA: TGCGCCAGCAGCTTGGGCCCCGGACTAGCGGGGGGGCAAGAGCAGTACTTC
D: TRBD2
V: TRBV5-1
J: TRBJ2-7
size: .

CDR3: CSADRLAGEQYF
DNA: TGCAGTGCTGACCGACTAGCGGGTGAGCAGTACTTC
D: TRBD2
V: TRBV20-1
J: TRBJ2-7
size: .

CDR3: CASSVSGGAHGEQFF
DNA: TGTGCCAGCAGTGTTAGCGGGGGGGCTCACGGTGAGCAGTTCTTC
D: TRBD2
V: TRBV25-1
J: TRBJ2-1
size: .

CDR3: CSVEATGGTGELFF
DNA: TGCAGCGTTGAAGCAACTGGGGGCACCGGGGAGCTGTTTTTT
D: .
V: TRBV29-1
J: TRBJ2-2
size: few

CDR3: CASSQGKYEQYF
DNA: TGTGCCAGCAGCCAAGGAAAGTACGAGCAGTACTTC
D: .
V: TRBV3-1
J: TRBJ2-7
size: many

CDR3: CASTRGAKGYTF
DNA: TGTGCCAGCACCCGGGGCGCGAAGGGCTACACCTTC
D: .
V: TRBV28
J: TRBJ1-2
size: .

CDR3: CASSHGLAYEQYF
DNA: TGTGCCAGCAGCCATGGCCTCGCCTACGAGCAGTACTTC
D: .
V: TRBV4-2
J: TRBJ2-7
size: few

CDR3: CASSSGQEANERFF
DNA: TGTGCCAGCAGTTCGGGGCAGGAAGCGAATGAGCGGTTCTTC
D: .
V: TRBV6-6
J: TRBJ2-1
size: .

CDR3: CSAREPTEPNSPLHF
DNA: TGCAGTGCTAGAGAGCCGACGGAACCAAATTCACCCCTCCACTTT
D: .
V: TRBV20-1
J: TRBJ1-6
size: .

CDR3: CASGVADTQYF
DNA: TGTGCCAGCGGCGTGGCGGATACGCAGTATTTT
D: .
V: TRBV6-5
J: TRBJ2-3
size: .

CDR3: CASSEAGPEIYEQYF
DNA: TGTGCCAGCAGTGAAGCAGGTCCGGAAATTTACGAGCAGTACTTC
D: .
V: TRBV6-1
J: TRBJ2-7
size: few

CDR3: CASSQDRDTDTQYF
DNA: TGTGCCAGCAGCCAAGATCGGGACACAGATACGCAGTATTTT
D: .
V: TRBV4-2
J: TRBJ2-3
size: many

CDR3: CASAAQTYEQYF
DNA: TGTGCCAGCGCAGCACAGACCTACGAGCAGTACTTC
D: .
V: TRBV18
J: TRBJ2-7
size: few

CDR3: CATSRGLRDSEETQYF
DNA: TGTGCCACCAGCAGAGGCCTCCGGGACTCGGAAGAGACCCAGTACTTC
D: .
V: TRBV15
J: TRBJ2-5
size: .

CDR3: CASSSNGAGGYNEQFF
DNA: TGTGCCAGCAGTTCCAACGGGGCGGGGGGATACAATGAGCAGTTCTTC
D: TRBD2
V: TRBV25-1
J: TRBJ2-1
size: .

CDR3: CASAWGSYNEQFF
DNA: TGCGCCAGCGCCTGGGGCTCATACAATGAGCAGTTCTTC
D: .
V: TRBV5-1
J: TRBJ2-1
size: .

CDR3: CAGHPGTEAFF
DNA: TGTGCCGGACATCCGGGGACTGAAGCTTTCTTT
D: .
V: TRBV30
J: TRBJ1-1
size: .

CDR3: CASSRQYLYEQYF
DNA: TGTGCCAGCAGTCGACAGTATTTGTACGAGCAGTACTTC
D: .
V: TRBV6-5
J: TRBJ2-7
size: few

CDR3: CASGLPLTLAGSEQFF
DNA: TGTGCTAGTGGTCTTCCGCTTACTTTAGCGGGGAGTGAGCAGTTCTTC
D: TRBD2
V: TRBV12-5
J: TRBJ2-1
size: few

CDR3: CASSDRREGEQYF
DNA: TGCGCCAGCAGTGACCGGAGGGAAGGCGAGCAGTACTTC
D: .
V: TRBV10-1
J: TRBJ2-7
size: many

CDR3: CASSPRWGQRMNTEAFF
DNA: TGTGCCAGCAGCCCAAGATGGGGACAGCGGATGAACACTGAAGCTTTCTTT
D: TRBD1
V: TRBV12-3/TRBV12-4
J: TRBJ1-1
size: once